The 14 T cell receptor beta chains reported below all come from one sample, sequenced in a study of T cell responses to AZD1222 COVID-19 vaccine. Sequenced by immunoSEQ multiplex PCR; TCRdb stores in-frame clones only, minus some. The repertoire holds just under 75,000 clones, with over 70% as singletons. This specimen was peripheral blood, taken 28 days after the second AZD1222 dose. All receptors come from an adult who received the AZD1222 COVID-19 vaccine.

This clone was counted only a few times. This sequence joins TRBV11-2 and TRBJ1-5, with D perhaps matching TRBD1 (6 bases). Germline CDR1 is SGHAT and CDR2 is FQNNGV. V lost 3 bases to trimming and J lost 6 bases, with 12 bases between them. The CDR3 length is 14 residues. The CDR3 DNA reads as TGTGCCAGCAGCTTTGGAACAGGGACTCAGCCCCAGCATTTT. Residues: CASSFGTGTQPQHF.

This clone has a single count. J is TRBJ1-5 and V is TRBV6-1; 9 bases match TRBD1. Germline assignment: CDR1 MNHNS and CDR2 SASEGT. V was pared by 2 bases and J by 2 bases, with 10 bases of the junction left unmatched. The CDR3 loop spans 18 amino acids. The CDR3 spells CASSEPSQGALGNQPQHF. CDR3 coding DNA: TGTGCCAGCAGTGAACCTTCACAGGGGGCGTTAGGCAATCAGCCCCAGCATTTT.

This clone was found a few times. This rearrangement joins TRBV28 to TRBJ2-1; TRBD2 agrees at 10 bases. V shed 4 bases and J 5 bases; nucleotides not matched to a gene: 5. The CDR3 covers 15 residues. The germline gives CDR1 MDHEN, CDR2 SYDVKM. In nucleotides, the CDR3 is TGTGCCAGCAGTTGGAGCGGGGGGGAAAACAATGAGCAGTTCTTC. It yields the protein CASSWSGGENNEQFF.

This clone was recorded a few times. The gene calls are TRBV5-1 and TRBJ2-2, with D maybe TRBD1 (6 bases). CDR3 length equals 17 residues. Germline values: CDR1 SGHRS, CDR2 YFSETQ. V lost 6 bases and J lost 3, with 21 bases in between. The DNA of the CDR3 is TGCGCCAGCAACTTCGAGGGGGTTGGAGACTACACCGGGGAGCTGTTTTTT. It codes for CASNFEGVGDYTGELFF.

For the CDR3, the DNA is TGTGCCAGCAGCAAAGTCCTGGGAGACAGGGGGCTCAAAAGGGACTATGGCTACACCTTC. Amino acids: CASSKVLGDRGLKRDYGYTF. J is TRBJ1-2 and V is TRBV21-1; TRBD1, the table's D call, lacks a check against the DNA. TRBV21-1 is deemed a pseudogene. This CDR3 is built from 20 residues.

The DNA of the CDR3 is TGTGCCAGCAGCCAAGAGCCTAGCGGGAGTTACGAGCAGTACTTC. As protein: CASSQEPSGSYEQYF. The rearrangement links TRBV3-1 (or the pseudogene TRBV3-2) to TRBJ2-7, with 10 nucleotides matching TRBD2. Germline V gene data show CDR1 as LGHDT and CDR2 as YNNKEL (reference sequence). The CDR3 sequence is 15 residues long. The ends lost 0 bases at V and 4 bases at J; junction bases unmatched: 3.

This sequence joins TRBV7-9 and TRBJ2-6; unclear D gene. V was pared by 7 bases and J by 0 bases, with 13 bases between. Germline CDR1 and CDR2: SEHNR and FQNEAQ (reference sequence). The CDR3 contains 16 residues. The CDR3 DNA follows: TGTGCCAGCAAAAGGGCGGTCCTCTCTGGGGCCAACGTCCTGACTTTC. This translates into CASKRAVLSGANVLTF. The complete variable domain, with remaining parts taken from reference TRBV7-9 and TRBJ2-6, reads DTGVSQNPRHKITKRGQNVTFRCDPISEHNRLYWYRQTLGQGPEFLTYFQNEAQLEKSRLLSDRFSAERPKGSFSTLEIQRTEQGDSAMYLCASKRAVLSGANVLTFGAGSRLTVL.

The rearrangement links TRBV28 to TRBJ2-5, with 8 bases fitting TRBD2. Looked up from germline, CDR1 is MDHEN and CDR2 is SYDVKM. V lost 0 bases to trimming and J lost 1 base; unmatched junction nucleotides: 1. The CDR3 is 15 amino acids. The DNA of the CDR3 is TGTGCCAGCAGTTTATGGGCGGGGGGCCAAGAGACCCAGTACTTC. As protein: CASSLWAGGQETQYF.

The chain couples TRBV27 to TRBJ2-7; TRBD1 is a possible D gene (6 bases). Germline CDR1 reads MNHEY; CDR2 reads SMNVEV (reference sequence). The CDR3 runs to 13 residues. The V and J ends lost 6 bases and 3 bases respectively, with 12 bases between them. The CDR3 loop reads CASSRDIRYEQYF. The CDR3 nucleotides read TGTGCCAGCAGCCGGGACATCCGCTACGAGCAGTACTTC.

The sample holds a few counts of this clone. This sequence joins TRBV28 and TRBJ2-5, with D unclear. The CDR3 runs to 9 residues. Germline CDR1 MDHEN, CDR2 SYDVKM. Trimming took off 8 bases at V and 5 bases at J, with 3 bases between the two ends. CDR3 protein: CASGETQYF. The DNA of the CDR3 is TGTGCCAGCGGGGAGACCCAGTACTTC.

This clone showed up just once. V usage is TRBV5-6 and J usage is TRBJ1-3; D is unresolved. The V gene's germline CDR1 is SGHDT and CDR2 YYEEEE. The CDR3 has 15 residues. Between the trimmed V and J ends, which lost 0 bases and 4 bases, there was a span of 11 bases. CDR3 loop: CASSLGQTMGNTIYF. DNA for the CDR3: TGTGCCAGCAGCTTGGGGCAAACAATGGGAAACACCATATATTTT.

The rearrangement uses TRBV6-1 and TRBJ1-2; possibly TRBD1 for D (5 bases). CDR1 MNHNS and CDR2 SASEGT come from the germline V gene. V lost 4 bases and J lost 8, with 23 bases in between. The CDR3 consists of 16 residues. CDR3 DNA: TGTGCCAGCAGTGGAAGCGGGACTGGCACCGGAAAGGGCTACACCTTC. Protein: CASSGSGTGTGKGYTF.

The V gene is TRBV7-8, the J gene TRBJ2-2; tentatively, D is TRBD1 or TRBD2 (5 bases each). In germline, CDR1 is SGHVS, CDR2 FQNEAQ. This CDR3 comprises 18 residues. V lost 5 bases to trimming and J lost 0 bases, with 19 bases between them. CDR3 bases: TGTGCCAGCAGCCTAAGGGTACGGGACGGATCGAACACCGGGGAGCTGTTTTTT. Translated: CASSLRVRDGSNTGELFF.

V and J are TRBV28 and TRBJ1-2; D is ambiguous. CDR1 and CDR2 from the germline V gene are MDHEN and SYDVKM. With 6 bases removed from V and 4 bases from J, the gap between germline ends came to 12 bases. This CDR3 comprises 13 residues. The DNA of the CDR3 is TGTGCCAGCAGCCCCCGGCAAGTCTATGGCTACACCTTC. It is translated as CASSPRQVYGYTF.